The 24 T cell receptor beta chains reported below all come from one sample, sequenced in a study of shared clonotypes between healthy human individuals. Clones were read by immunoSEQ multiplex PCR, and TCRdb kept only the in-frame ones, dropping some. The sample consists of 2 million to 3 million clones, 93% of them appearing once. The sample comprised naive CD4+ T cells from PBMCs. Noted subset: CD45RA+ positively selected. The source is a man aged 18 to 29 in good health. Some clones in this sample may be carry-over from other donors' samples.

The chain has TRBV5-8 and TRBJ1-6; D is possibly TRBD1 (5 bases). This CDR3 region has 13 residues. From germline, CDR1 is SGHTS and CDR2 YDEGEE. V lost 2 bases, J lost 9 bases, and 9 bases lay in between. The CDR3 DNA is TGTGCCAGCAGCTTAAGACAGATTTCACCCCTCCACTTT. As protein: CASSLRQISPLHF.

The V gene is TRBV2, the J gene TRBJ2-7; the D gene is possibly TRBD1 (5 bases). With 3 bases removed from V and 9 bases from J, the gap between germline ends came to 18 bases. Germline values: CDR1 SNHLY, CDR2 FYNNEI. There are 14 residues in the CDR3. The CDR3 nucleotides are TGTGCCAGCAGTGAGAATAGGGGTGACTCCGCGCAGTACTTC. Its translation: CASSENRGDSAQYF.

The rearrangement joins TRBV28 to TRBJ2-4; possible D gene TRBD1, 8 bases. CDR1 MDHEN and CDR2 SYDVKM come from the germline V gene. V shed 1 base and J shed 4 bases, with 11 bases lying between them. The CDR3 contains 15 residues. The CDR3 reads CASSLSQGGKNIQYF. The CDR3 DNA is TGTGCCAGCAGTTTATCACAGGGGGGGAAAAACATTCAGTACTTC. Using reference TRBV28 and TRBJ2-4 for the parts outside the CDR3, the full variable domain is DVKVTQSSRYLVKRTGEKVFLECVQDMDHENMFWYRQDPGLGLRLIYFSYDVKMKEKGDIPEGYSVSREKKERFSLILESASTNQTSMYLCASSLSQGGKNIQYFGAGTRLSVL.

The chain recombines TRBV28 with TRBJ2-7; 9 bases match TRBD2. CDR1 MDHEN and CDR2 SYDVKM come from the germline V gene. The trim removed 3 bases at V and 4 bases at J, leaving 19 bases unmatched. This CDR3 comprises 19 residues. The CDR3 loop is CASSLVGFGREGNSYEQYF. The CDR3 DNA reads TGTGCCAGCAGTTTGGTCGGGTTCGGGCGGGAGGGTAATAGTTACGAGCAGTACTTC.

This sequence joins TRBV5-4 and TRBJ2-7, with D tentatively TRBD2 (6 bases). Trimming left V 2 bases short and J 7 bases short, with 22 bases between. Germline V gene lookup returns CDR1 SGHNT and CDR2 YYREEE (reference sequence). The CDR3 has 16 amino acids. The CDR3 is CASSLQGTPQLGEQYF. The CDR3 coding sequence is TGTGCCAGCAGCTTACAAGGGACTCCACAGCTAGGGGAGCAGTACTTC.

The V and J genes are TRBV10-3 and TRBJ1-6; D unclear. The CDR3 runs 14 residues. Germline V lookup: CDR1 ENHRY, CDR2 SYGVKD. Trimming removed 10 bases from V and 8 bases from J, with 18 bases in between. CDR3 region: CATQVASMDSPLHF. The CDR3 DNA reads as TGTGCCACCCAAGTCGCTAGCATGGATTCACCCCTCCACTTT.

The V gene is TRBV4-2, the J gene TRBJ1-1; D is ambiguous. CDR3 length: 15 residues. Between the trimmed V and J ends, which lost 2 bases and 4 bases, there was a span of 14 bases. Per germline, CDR1 LGHNA and CDR2 YNFKEQ. CDR3: CASSQYATSTTEAFF. CDR3 bases: TGTGCCAGCAGCCAATATGCCACCTCGACCACTGAAGCTTTCTTT.

Worth noting for this clone: No conserved phenylalanine or tryptophan is present at the end of the CDR3, so a read error is the likely explanation. It is unclear where the CDR3 begins or ends on the DNA, so no DNA is shown, and the CDR3 is as TCRdb lists it. V usage is TRBV7-9 and J usage is TRBJ2-7. Germline CDR1 is SEHNR and CDR2 is FQNEAQ (reference sequence). The CDR3 is 12 residues long, ends included. The CDR3 reads CASSLSPGPHRN.

The gene calls are TRBV28 and TRBJ2-7; D gene unclear. From germline, CDR1 is MDHEN and CDR2 SYDVKM. The V end lost 10 bases, the J end lost 2 bases, and 15 bases lay between the germline ends. The CDR3 totals 13 residues. The DNA of the CDR3 is TGTGCCACCATAACACCGGTGACCTACGAGCAGTACTTC. It yields the protein CATITPVTYEQYF. Combining the CDR3 with reference TRBV28 and TRBJ2-7 gives the whole variable domain DVKVTQSSRYLVKRTGEKVFLECVQDMDHENMFWYRQDPGLGLRLIYFSYDVKMKEKGDIPEGYSVSREKKERFSLILESASTNQTSMYLCATITPVTYEQYFGPGTRLTVT.

V usage is TRBV5-1 and J usage is TRBJ1-5; 7 nucleotides match TRBD1. Germline lookup yields CDR1 SGHRS and CDR2 YFSETQ. The CDR3 is made up of 15 amino acids. The V and J ends lost 3 bases and 4 bases, in that order; junction bases with no gene match: 7. The CDR3 bases are TGCGCCAGCAGCTCAGGGGGAGCCGCTAATCAGCCCCAGCATTTT. It codes for CASSSGGAANQPQHF.

V usage is TRBV25-1 and J usage is TRBJ1-1, with 9 bases fitting TRBD1. The junction had 5 bases not matched to a gene; V was cut back by 3 bases and J by 3 bases. Germline loops: CDR1 MGHDK, CDR2 SYGVNS. The CDR3 loop spans 15 amino acids. CDR3 protein: CASSDSTGGDTEAFF. Written as DNA, the CDR3 is TGTGCCAGCAGTGATTCGACAGGGGGTGACACTGAAGCTTTCTTT.

The chain carries TRBV18 and TRBJ1-2, with D possibly TRBD1 on 5 matching bases. This CDR3 is built from 13 residues. V was clipped by 2 bases and J by 7 bases, with 11 bases between them. CDR1 is KGHSH, CDR2 LQKENI, per germline. As DNA, the CDR3 is TGTGCCAGCTCACCAGGGGCGATGGGTGGCTACACCTTC. Amino acid sequence: CASSPGAMGGYTF.

V is TRBV5-1 and J is TRBJ1-1, with D tentatively TRBD1 (5 bases). V lost 7 bases and J 11 bases, leaving 36 bases between the germline ends. Germline assignment: CDR1 SGHRS and CDR2 YFSETQ. CDR3 length equals 18 residues. CDR3 residues: CASRNRYSNPGSLSGAFF. In DNA, the CDR3 is TGCGCCAGCCGAAACAGGTACTCAAATCCCGGATCCCTCTCGGGGGCTTTCTTT. Variable domain in full (rest from reference TRBV5-1 and TRBJ1-1): KAGVTQTPRYLIKTRGQQVTLSCSPISGHRSVSWYQQTPGQGLQFLFEYFSETQRNKGNFPGRFSGRQFSNSRSEMNVSTLELGDSALYLCASRNRYSNPGSLSGAFFGQGTRLTVV.

The chain combines TRBV7-8 with TRBJ2-6, with D perhaps matching TRBD2 (5 bases). Per the germline V gene, CDR1 is SGHVS and CDR2 is FQNEAQ. V lost 6 bases, J lost 2 bases, and 14 bases lay in between. The CDR3 loop spans 16 amino acids. Here the CDR3 DNA reads TGTGCCAGCAGTCGGACGAGGGAACCTGGGGCCAACGTCCTGACTTTC. Its protein product is CASSRTREPGANVLTF.

This rearrangement joins TRBV11-2 to TRBJ2-4; D ambiguous. Germline V lookup: CDR1 SGHAT, CDR2 FQNNGV. The V gene lost 4 bases and the J gene lost 1 base, with 8 bases spanning the gap. The length of the CDR3 is 14 residues. DNA of the CDR3: TGTGCCAGCAGCTCACAACCGGCCAAAAACATTCAGTACTTC. Amino acid sequence: CASSSQPAKNIQYF.

This sequence joins TRBV6-5 and TRBJ2-7, with TRBD1 as a possible D gene (7 bases). The CDR3 spans 12 residues. Germline CDR1 MNHEY, CDR2 SVGAGI. V shed 6 bases and J shed 7 bases, with 13 bases lying between them. As DNA, the CDR3 is TGTGCCAGCAGACCCCAGGGGGGTGAGCAGTACTTC. Amino acids: CASRPQGGEQYF.

The chain employs TRBV5-8 and TRBJ1-1, with D unclear. V was shortened by 2 bases and J by 5 bases, with 4 bases between the two germline ends. Germline lookup yields CDR1 SGHTS and CDR2 YDEGEE. This CDR3 region has 11 residues. The CDR3 coding sequence is TGTGCCAGCAGCTTCGTTACTGAAGCTTTCTTT. Translated: CASSFVTEAFF.

The chain joins TRBV2 to TRBJ2-5, with TRBD2 identical over 7 bases. CDR1 SNHLY and CDR2 FYNNEI come from the germline V gene. The V segment lost 6 bases and the J segment 3 bases; nucleotides outside the gene matches: 4. CDR3 length equals 13 residues. The CDR3 is CASRGDYEETQYF. The CDR3 coding sequence is TGTGCCAGCAGGGGGGACTATGAAGAGACCCAGTACTTC.

The V call is TRBV5-1, the J call TRBJ2-3; 11 positions agree with TRBD2. The CDR3 consists of 15 residues. CDR1 is SGHRS, CDR2 YFSETQ, per germline. V shed 7 bases, J shed 5 bases, and the junction held 9 bases outside the gene matches. The CDR3 DNA sequence: TGCGCCAGCCAGTTCAGGGGGACTAGCGGAGATACGCAGTATTTT. Protein: CASQFRGTSGDTQYF. The full variable domain, rest sourced from reference TRBV5-1 and TRBJ2-3, is KAGVTQTPRYLIKTRGQQVTLSCSPISGHRSVSWYQQTPGQGLQFLFEYFSETQRNKGNFPGRFSGRQFSNSRSEMNVSTLELGDSALYLCASQFRGTSGDTQYFGPGTRLTVL.

The chain joins TRBV28 to TRBJ2-7; TRBD1 agrees at 7 bases. After removal of 2 bases from V and 3 bases from J, the junction contained 7 bases not matched to a gene. The CDR3 totals 15 residues. The germline CDR1 and CDR2 sequences are MDHEN and SYDVKM. CDR3 protein: CASSLPRQGIYEQYF. The DNA of the CDR3 is TGTGCCAGCAGTTTACCCAGACAGGGAATCTACGAGCAGTACTTC. The variable domain in full, completed from reference TRBV28 and TRBJ2-7, reads DVKVTQSSRYLVKRTGEKVFLECVQDMDHENMFWYRQDPGLGLRLIYFSYDVKMKEKGDIPEGYSVSREKKERFSLILESASTNQTSMYLCASSLPRQGIYEQYFGPGTRLTVT.

The chain combines TRBV27 with TRBJ2-5, with a tentative D call TRBD2 (6 bases). Trimming took 2 bases from V and 5 from J, leaving 9 bases between them. From germline, CDR1 is MNHEY and CDR2 SMNVEV (reference sequence). The CDR3 length is 13 residues. CDR3 protein: CASSLDGGETQYF. CDR3 coding DNA: TGTGCCAGCAGTTTAGATGGGGGGGAGACCCAGTACTTC.

This clone was seen more than once but under ten times. The chain recombines TRBV30 with TRBJ1-4; unclear D gene. The CDR3 loop spans 13 amino acids. V was shortened by 2 bases and J by 6 bases, with 10 bases between the two germline ends. CDR1 is GTSNPN, CDR2 SVGIG, per germline (reference sequence). The CDR3 here is CAWSSEAHEKLFF. For the CDR3, the DNA is TGTGCCTGGAGTTCTGAGGCTCATGAAAAACTGTTTTTT.

CDR3 amino acids: CASSRPDRGSYEQYF. In DNA, the CDR3 is TGTGCCAGTTCCAGGCCAGACAGGGGCTCCTACGAGCAGTACTTC. V and J are TRBV18 and TRBJ2-5; 8 nucleotides agree with TRBD1. The closer fit of TRBJ2-7 to the DNA end suggests the J call may be wrong. The CDR3 is 15 residues long. Germline V gene sequence: CDR1 KGHSH, CDR2 LQKENI.

V gene TRBV6-5 combines with J gene TRBJ2-7; 11 bases align to TRBD1. V dropped 2 bases and J dropped 3; count of bases not matched to a gene: 6. There are 16 residues in the CDR3. Germline values: CDR1 MNHEY, CDR2 SVGAGI. CDR3 DNA: TGTGCCAGCAGTTACACAGCCGGGACAGGGGGCTACGAGCAGTACTTC. The encoded protein is CASSYTAGTGGYEQYF.